This T cell receptor beta chain was recovered during a study of blood T cell repertoires in COVID-19. Study details: Both acute and convalescent COVID-19 samples were obtained from the United States, Italy and Spain. PBMCs, B-cell-depleted T cells, or T cells were the source of the cDNA or gDNA that made up the material.

The CDR3 has 13 amino acids. The germline V gene encodes CDR1 SGHDT and CDR2 YYEEEE. V was clipped by 4 bases and J by 7 bases; unmatched bases: 2. As processed by the authors: Amplification from reference gene primers served as the basis for estimated nucleated cell counts. TCRdb's copy holds only in-frame clones and misses some; the assay was immunoSEQ multiplex PCR. D and trimming come from the DNA, and the V and J calls and clone size come from that table. The sample lists roughly 43,000 clones; about 89% were seen once. This chain joins TRBV5-6 and TRBJ1-6, with 7 bases matching TRBD1. Sequences were obtained from peripheral blood. The receptor was isolated from a human donor in a cohort sampled during active COVID-19. CDR3 DNA: TGTGCCAGCAGCGACAGGGCAAATTCACCCCTCCACTTT. This gives the protein CASSDRANSPLHF.